These 8 T cell receptor beta chains originate from one sample sequenced in a study of blood T cell repertoires in COVID-19. Data came from immunoSEQ multiplex PCR; TCRdb stores just in-frame clones and leaves some out. The table includes hundreds of thousands of clones, under 95% detected once. The sequenced sample was PBMCs or T cells enriched from blood (not recorded which). These receptors originate from a man in his sixties who had recovered from COVID-19.

This chain's CDR3 is CASSSAGTGGYEQYF. The CDR3 DNA reads as TGTGCCAGCAGCTCAGCCGGGACAGGGGGCTACGAGCAGTACTTC. The chain uses TRBV7-2 and TRBJ2-7, with 11 bases identical to TRBD1. The CDR3 has 15 amino acids. V shed 4 bases, J shed 3 bases, and the junction held 5 bases outside the gene matches. Germline V lookup: CDR1 SGHTA, CDR2 FQGNSA.

J is TRBJ2-3 and V is TRBV7-2; 9 nucleotides line up with TRBD2. The CDR3 is made up of 14 amino acids. Germline lookup yields CDR1 SGHTA and CDR2 FQGNSA. V lost 7 bases and J lost 5; bases outside the gene matches: 7. The CDR3 spells CASKGGGAVDTQYF. In nucleotides, the CDR3 is TGTGCCAGCAAAGGCGGGGGGGCGGTAGATACGCAGTATTTT.

The chain combines TRBV5-4 with TRBJ2-7; D is ambiguous. Germline V gene data show CDR1 as SGHNT and CDR2 as YYREEE (reference sequence). The ends were cut back, 3 bases at V and 0 bases at J, with 22 bases in the middle. The CDR3 totals 18 residues. The CDR3 sequence: CASSSDSAPYPLSYEQYF. The CDR3 coding sequence is TGTGCCAGCAGCTCCGACTCAGCCCCCTACCCCCTCTCCTACGAGCAGTACTTC.

This rearrangement joins TRBV5-4 to TRBJ2-3; D remains ambiguous. This CDR3 region has 11 residues. The V gene's germline CDR1 is SGHNT and CDR2 YYREEE (reference sequence). V lost 9 bases to trimming and J lost 5 bases, with 10 bases between them. DNA for the CDR3: TGTGCCATCGCGATTGGAGATACGCAGTATTTT. As protein: CAIAIGDTQYF.

The rearrangement uses TRBV6-1 and TRBJ2-7; a weak D match, TRBD1 (7 bases). Trimming removed 1 base at V and 3 bases at J, with 16 bases between. Germline V CDR1 and CDR2: MNHNS, SASEGT. The CDR3 loop spans 16 amino acids. The CDR3 region has the DNA TGTGCCAGCAGTGAAGTGCTTGGAGGGGGCGTCTACGAGCAGTACTTC. Protein: CASSEVLGGGVYEQYF.

The CDR3 DNA is TGTGCCAGCAGCTTGGGGGCGAACACTGAAGCTTTCTTT. Amino acid sequence: CASSLGANTEAFF. The chain links TRBV11-3 to TRBJ1-1, with D possibly matching TRBD1 (6 bases). Trimming cost V 3 bases and J 1 base, with 6 bases left between them. Germline V lookup: CDR1 SGHNT, CDR2 YENEEA. The CDR3 runs to 13 residues. Full variable domain (missing parts from reference TRBV11-3 and TRBJ1-1): EAGVVQSPRYKIIEKKQPVAFWCNPISGHNTLYWYLQNLGQGPELLIRYENEEAVDDSQLPKDRFSAERLKGVDSTLKIQPAELGDSAVYLCASSLGANTEAFFGQGTRLTVV.

This sequence joins TRBV24-1 and TRBJ1-5; 10 bases fit TRBD1. The V and J ends lost 4 bases and 6 bases, in that order; junction bases with no gene match: 8. This CDR3 is 16 amino acids long. Germline V gene sequence: CDR1 KGHDR, CDR2 SFDVKD. The CDR3 DNA reads as TGTGCCACCAGTGACTCCGGGACAGGGGTCATTCAGCCCCAGCATTTT. Its translation is CATSDSGTGVIQPQHF.

To note about this clone: Sequence at one end of the junction differs from germline and may be a read error. The genes are TRBV7-7 and TRBJ2-2; TRBD1 matches at 7 bases. Germline CDR1 and CDR2: SSHAT and FNYEAQ (reference sequence). The CDR3 covers 20 residues. CDR3 in DNA: TGTGCTAGCAGCCTAAAATTCGTAGGGACAGCCCTAGAAAGCACCGGGGAGCTGTTTTTT. Translated, it gives CASSLKFVGTALESTGELFF.